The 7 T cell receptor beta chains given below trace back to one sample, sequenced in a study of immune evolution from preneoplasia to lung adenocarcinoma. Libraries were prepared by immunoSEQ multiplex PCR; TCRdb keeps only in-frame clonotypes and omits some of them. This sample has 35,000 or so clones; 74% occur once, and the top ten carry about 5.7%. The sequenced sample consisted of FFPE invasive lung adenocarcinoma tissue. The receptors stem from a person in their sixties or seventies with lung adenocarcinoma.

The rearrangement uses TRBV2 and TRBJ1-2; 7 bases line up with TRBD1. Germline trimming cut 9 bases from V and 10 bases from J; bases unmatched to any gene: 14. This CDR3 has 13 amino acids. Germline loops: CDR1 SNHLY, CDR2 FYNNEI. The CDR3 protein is CARKKEIGGHYTF. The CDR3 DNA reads TGTGCCAGGAAGAAAGAAATAGGGGGCCACTACACCTTC. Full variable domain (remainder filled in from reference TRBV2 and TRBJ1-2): EPEVTQTPSHQVTQMGQEVILRCVPISNHLYFYWYRQILGQKVEFLVSFYNNEISEKSEIFDDQFSVERPDGSNFTLKIRSTKLEDSAMYFCARKKEIGGHYTFGSGTRLTVV.

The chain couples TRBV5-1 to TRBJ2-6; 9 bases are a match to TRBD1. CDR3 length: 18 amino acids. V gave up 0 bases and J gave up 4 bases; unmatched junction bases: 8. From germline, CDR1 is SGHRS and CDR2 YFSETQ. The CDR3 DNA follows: TGCGCCAGCAGCTTGGCCACACAGGGGGCGAGAGGGGCCAACGTCCTGACTTTC. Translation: CASSLATQGARGANVLTF. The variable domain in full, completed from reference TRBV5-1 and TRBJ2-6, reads KAGVTQTPRYLIKTRGQQVTLSCSPISGHRSVSWYQQTPGQGLQFLFEYFSETQRNKGNFPGRFSGRQFSNSRSEMNVSTLELGDSALYLCASSLATQGARGANVLTFGAGSRLTVL.

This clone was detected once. The DNA for the CDR3 is TGCGCCAGCAGCTTTCAGGGTGACTACACTGAAGCTTTCTTT. It is translated as CASSFQGDYTEAFF. The genes are TRBV5-1 and TRBJ1-1; maybe TRBD1 (5 bases). With 2 bases removed from V and 3 bases from J, the gap between germline ends came to 11 bases. CDR3 length: 14 residues. In germline, CDR1 is SGHRS, CDR2 YFSETQ.

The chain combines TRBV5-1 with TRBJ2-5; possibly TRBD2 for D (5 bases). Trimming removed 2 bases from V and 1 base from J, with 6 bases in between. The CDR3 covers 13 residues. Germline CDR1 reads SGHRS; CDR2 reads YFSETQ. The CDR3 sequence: CASSFRGQETQYF. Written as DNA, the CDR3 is TGCGCCAGCAGCTTCCGGGGCCAAGAGACCCAGTACTTC.

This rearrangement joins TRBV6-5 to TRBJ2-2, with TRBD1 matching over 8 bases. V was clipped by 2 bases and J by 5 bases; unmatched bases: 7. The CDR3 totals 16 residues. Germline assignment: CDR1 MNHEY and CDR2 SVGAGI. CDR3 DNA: TGTGCCAGCAGTTACAAACAGGGGGTTGGTACCGGGGAGCTGTTTTTT. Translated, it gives CASSYKQGVGTGELFF.

CDR3 in amino acids: CASSFGGDSYEQYF. In DNA form, the CDR3 reads TGTGCCAGCAGCTTCGGAGGGGACTCCTACGAGCAGTACTTC. The V and J genes are TRBV11-1 and TRBJ2-7, with TRBD2 as a possible D gene (6 bases). Germline V gene lookup returns CDR1 SGHAT and CDR2 FQDESV (reference sequence). The CDR3 has 14 residues. Trimming removed 3 bases from V and 0 bases from J, with 9 bases in between.

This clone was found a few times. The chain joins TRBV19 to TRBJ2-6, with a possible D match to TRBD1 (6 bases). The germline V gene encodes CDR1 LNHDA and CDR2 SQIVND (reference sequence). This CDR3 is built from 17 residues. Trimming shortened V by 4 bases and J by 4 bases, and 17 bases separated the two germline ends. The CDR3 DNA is TGTGCCAGTAGTACCCCACGAGGGGGTTTGGGGGCCAACGTCCTGACTTTC. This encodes CASSTPRGGLGANVLTF.